The present T cell receptor (beta chain) was sequenced within a study of blood T cells in healthy people across ages (dated by TCRdb to between 2014 and 2017). Broadly, across the study: In model experiments, template switching captured about one uniquely barcoded TCR beta cDNA molecule for every two T cells. Using deep sequencing normalized with unique cDNA molecular identifiers, the study measured how TCR beta repertoire diversity changes with age. Four age groups were formed from the donors: young (average roughly 15 years), middle-aged (approximately 41), aged (around 68) and long-lived (roughly 88). Using the same blood draw, the study looked at two additional independent replicas of 1 million unique cDNA reads for two donors, one aged 18 to 30 and the other aged 80 or older.

As for this clonotype: Its antigen is not yet known. Base qualities are missing; no much larger clone stands one base away.

What the authors observed across the whole study: Since profiling was done on bulk unsorted PBMCs, naive and antigen-experienced compartments could not be conclusively compared. Observed TCR beta diversity correlated strongly with the percentage of naive T cells measured by flow cytometry. Compared with the aged group, the long-lived group had more naive CD4+ T cells, fewer expanded clones and increased TCR diversity, a pattern suggesting age selection. As age increased, observed TCR beta diversity per million T cells dropped in a roughly linear way, and a significant reduction was already evident by age around 41. Estimates of total diversity based on one million sequenced T cells were considered lower bounds and underestimates. The CMV infection status of donors was not known, potentially confounding age-related changes in expanded clonotypes.

Library preparation employed 5' RACE. Sequencing relied on an Illumina HiSeq 2500. The second PCR ran for roughly 6 to 11 cycles and used a J-beta primer mix along with a sample-barcoded 5' primer. Each TCR beta cDNA molecule received a unique molecular identifier from a template-switch 5' adaptor carrying 12 random nucleotides. At least 2.5 million CDR3-containing paired-end reads were obtained from each sample. The Mint cDNA synthesis kit, primed by a TRBC-specific oligonucleotide, was used to synthesize first-strand cDNA from all RNA. All cDNA was treated with uracil-DNA glycosylase and then went through a first 18-cycle PCR with the universal primers M1SS and BC2_uni_R. The authors' analysis ran thus. For normalization, 1 million high-quality reads were randomly selected from each sample, with every read carrying a distinct molecular identifier. Reads sharing molecular identifiers were discarded rather than binned into consensus sequences. MiTCR, with a Q25 quality threshold and the strictest error-elimination algorithm, was used for CDR3 identification, clonotype clustering and error correction. Lower-bound total TCR beta diversity was estimated with a nonparametric unseen species model using Euler transformation. TCRdb applied fastp at Q25 and MiXCR to the public reads, then kept only in-frame beta chains. Records with the same CDR3 protein are collapsed into one entry carrying the most frequent genes and DNA. The V and J calls and clone size come from TCRdb's table, not from the authors' own analysis. This sample gives 750,000 to 1,000,000 distinct CDR3 sequences in total; almost 30% of them show up just once. The ten top clones hold about 10% of the sample.

Systemically healthy Caucasian individuals from Russia, 39 in total and aged about 6 to 90 years, were included as donors. Each donor gave approximately 9.4 milliliters of peripheral blood, drawn into EDTA-treated Vacutainer tubes. Ficoll-Paque density-gradient centrifugation was used to isolate PBMCs, with at least 7 million per sample. Trizol reagent was used to extract total RNA from the PBMCs, yielding at least 5.5 micrograms per sample. The percentages of naive CD45RAhigh/CD27high T cells were determined by flow cytometry on a PBMC aliquot from every donor. Another study also made use of these data, one on T cells of mothers and their children. That second publication adds: The donors were nine systemically healthy Caucasian individuals, made up of three mothers and their six children. cDNA synthesis used all of the extracted RNA, with approximately 1.4 ug of RNA in each 15 ul reaction. In the second PCR, the M1S primer introduced both the sample barcodes and 2-4 random nucleotides. More than 9 million TCR beta CDR3 reads were obtained from each mother, and roughly 3 million reads were obtained from each child. Thymic selection shapes the output of TCR recombination in a similar way in related and unrelated pairs, and inherited differences have a minor effect. Normalized repertoire overlap was always slightly but never significantly higher in related than unrelated mother-child pairs. With a sensitivity of approximately 100 clones per million clonotypes, no persistent microchimeric T cell clones were detected. The study used deep NGS to compare TCR beta repertoires of mothers and children, seeking features distinguishing related mother-child pairs from unrelated individuals. On average, the children were roughly 11 +/- 4 years old, while the mothers were about 40 +/- 4 years old. Libraries were sequenced on Illumina HiSeq 2000 with 100+100 nt paired-end reads after adapter ligation with NEBNext reagents. To prevent cross-contamination, the mother and child libraries were prepared one month apart and sequenced in separate runs. Between roughly 450,000 and 2,000,000 distinct TCR beta clonotypes were identified per donor. Naive TCR beta clonotypes were estimated from low-frequency clonotypes matched to each donor's FACS-determined naive share, without sorting.

Sequenced sample: blood. This clonotype was obtained from a woman in her thirties or forties in good health.

The CDR3 in this case is CASIPRGRSYEQYF. The base sequence is TGTGCCAGCATTCCCAGGGGGCGATCCTACGAGCAGTACTTC. The rearrangement joined TRBV28 to TRBJ2-7, with 8 bases aligning to TRBD1. From cysteine to phenylalanine, the CDR3 is 14 amino acids long. Here the CDR3 DNA is all that survives: 42 bases in frame from base 1. From V the trimming removes 7 bases and from J it removes 1 base, while the gene matches leave 6 bases of the junction unaccounted for. CDR1 and CDR2 were assigned from the germline V gene as MDHEN and SYDVKM.